The present entry profiles one T cell receptor (beta chain) with its context. PCR involved 60 Vbeta and 13 Jbeta primers. Only in-frame clones appear in the TCRdb table, and some are missing; sequencing was by immunoSEQ multiplex PCR. The sample shows 100,000 to 150,000 clones, 60% to 80% of them seen only once. The CDR3 has 15 residues. Germline V CDR1 and CDR2: MNHNS, SASEGT. The V and J ends lost 0 bases and 4 bases respectively, with 12 bases between them. The sample is drawn from a study of cytomegalovirus exposure and HLA in healthy donors. The gene calls are TRBV6-1 and TRBJ2-5, with a tentative D call TRBD2 (5 bases). Input material: PBMCs. This clonotype originated in an older woman in good health and CMV-seropositive. CDR3 sequence: CASSEAGNLVETQYF. CDR3 bases: TGTGCCAGCAGTGAAGCCGGGAACCTCGTAGAGACCCAGTACTTC.